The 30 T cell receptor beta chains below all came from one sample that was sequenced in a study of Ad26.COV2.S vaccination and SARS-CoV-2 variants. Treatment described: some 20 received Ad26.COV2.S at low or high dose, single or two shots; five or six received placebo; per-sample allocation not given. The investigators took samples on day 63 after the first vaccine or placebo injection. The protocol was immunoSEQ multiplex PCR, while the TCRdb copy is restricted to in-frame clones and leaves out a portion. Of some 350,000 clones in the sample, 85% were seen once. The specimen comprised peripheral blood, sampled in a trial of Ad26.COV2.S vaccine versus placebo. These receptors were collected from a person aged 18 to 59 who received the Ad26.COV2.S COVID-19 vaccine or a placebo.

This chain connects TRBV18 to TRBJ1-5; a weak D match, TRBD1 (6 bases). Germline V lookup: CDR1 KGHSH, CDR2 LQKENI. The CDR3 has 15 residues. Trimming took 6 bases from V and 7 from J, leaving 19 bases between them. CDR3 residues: CASSSSTGRQQPQHF. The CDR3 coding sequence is TGTGCCAGCTCCTCGAGCACAGGGCGTCAGCAGCCCCAGCATTTT.

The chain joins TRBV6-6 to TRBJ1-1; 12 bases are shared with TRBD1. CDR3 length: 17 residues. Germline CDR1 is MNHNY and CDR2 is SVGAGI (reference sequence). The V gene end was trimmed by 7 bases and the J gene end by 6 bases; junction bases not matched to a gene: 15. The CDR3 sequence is CASNRLRDRGQMAEAFF. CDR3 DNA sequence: TGTGCCAGCAATCGTCTCCGGGACAGGGGGCAAATGGCTGAAGCTTTCTTT.

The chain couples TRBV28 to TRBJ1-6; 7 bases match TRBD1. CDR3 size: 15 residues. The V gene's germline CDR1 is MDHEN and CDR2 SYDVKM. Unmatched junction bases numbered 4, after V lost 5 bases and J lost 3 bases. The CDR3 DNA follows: TGTGCCAGCAGTCACCGGGACAGCTATAATTCACCCCTCCACTTT. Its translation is CASSHRDSYNSPLHF. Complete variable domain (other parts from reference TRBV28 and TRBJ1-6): DVKVTQSSRYLVKRTGEKVFLECVQDMDHENMFWYRQDPGLGLRLIYFSYDVKMKEKGDIPEGYSVSREKKERFSLILESASTNQTSMYLCASSHRDSYNSPLHFGNGTRLTVT.

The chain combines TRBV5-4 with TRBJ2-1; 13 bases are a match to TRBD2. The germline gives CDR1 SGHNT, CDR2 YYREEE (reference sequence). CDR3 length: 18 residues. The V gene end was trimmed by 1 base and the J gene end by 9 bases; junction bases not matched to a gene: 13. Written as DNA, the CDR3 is TGTGCCAGCAGCTTGTCCCCTACTAGCGGGGGGGGTGGTGGTGAGCAGTTCTTC. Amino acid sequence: CASSLSPTSGGGGGEQFF.

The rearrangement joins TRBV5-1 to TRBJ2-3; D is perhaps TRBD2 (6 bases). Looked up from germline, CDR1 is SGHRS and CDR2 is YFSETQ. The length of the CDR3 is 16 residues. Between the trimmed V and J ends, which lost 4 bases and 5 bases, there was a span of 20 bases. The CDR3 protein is CASSSGPSPGEDTQYF. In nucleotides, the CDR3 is TGCGCCAGCAGCAGCGGACCGTCGCCGGGGGAAGATACGCAGTATTTT.

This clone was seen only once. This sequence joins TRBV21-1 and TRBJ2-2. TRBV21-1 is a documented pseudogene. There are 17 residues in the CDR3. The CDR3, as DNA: TGTGCCAGCAGCAAAGCCCCAGCTAAAAATTCCACCGGGGAGCTGTTTTTT. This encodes CASSKAPAKNSTGELFF.

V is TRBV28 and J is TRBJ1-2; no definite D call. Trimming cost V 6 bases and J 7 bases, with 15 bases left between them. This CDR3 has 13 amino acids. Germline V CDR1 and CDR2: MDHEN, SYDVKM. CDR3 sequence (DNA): TGTGCCAGCAGACTGCGGGGAGGGCCTGGCTACACCTTC. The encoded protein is CASRLRGGPGYTF.

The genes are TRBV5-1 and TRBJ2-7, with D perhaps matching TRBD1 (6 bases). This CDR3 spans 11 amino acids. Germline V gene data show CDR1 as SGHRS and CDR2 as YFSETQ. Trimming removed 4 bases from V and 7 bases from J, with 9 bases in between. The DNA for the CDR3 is TGCGCCAGCAGCGTAGACAGGGAGCAGTACTTC. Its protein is CASSVDREQYF.

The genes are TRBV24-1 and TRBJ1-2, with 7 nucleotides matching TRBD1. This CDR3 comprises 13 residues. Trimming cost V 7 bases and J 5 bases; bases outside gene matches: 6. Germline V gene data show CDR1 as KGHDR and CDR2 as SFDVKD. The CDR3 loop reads CATSSGTEYGYTF. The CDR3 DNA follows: TGTGCCACCAGCTCCGGGACAGAGTATGGCTACACCTTC.

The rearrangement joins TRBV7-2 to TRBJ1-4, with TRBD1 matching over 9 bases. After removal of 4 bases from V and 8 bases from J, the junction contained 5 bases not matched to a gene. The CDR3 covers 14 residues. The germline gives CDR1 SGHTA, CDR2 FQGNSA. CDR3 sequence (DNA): TGTGCCAGCAGCTCTCGGACAGGGGTAGAAAAACTGTTTTTT. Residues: CASSSRTGVEKLFF.

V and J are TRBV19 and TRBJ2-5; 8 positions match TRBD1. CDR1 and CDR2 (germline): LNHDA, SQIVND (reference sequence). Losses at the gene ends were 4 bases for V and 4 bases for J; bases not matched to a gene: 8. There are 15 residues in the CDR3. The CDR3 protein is CASSRTGSVGETQYF. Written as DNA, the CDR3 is TGTGCCAGTAGTAGGACAGGGTCGGTTGGAGAGACCCAGTACTTC.

CDR3: CASSTCRGSHEQYF. The CDR3 region has the DNA TGTGCCAGCAGCACTTGCAGGGGGTCTCACGAGCAGTACTTC. This sequence joins TRBV21-1 and TRBJ2-7; TRBD1 is the table's D call, not checked against the DNA. TRBV21-1 is shown as a pseudogene. The CDR3 spans 14 residues.

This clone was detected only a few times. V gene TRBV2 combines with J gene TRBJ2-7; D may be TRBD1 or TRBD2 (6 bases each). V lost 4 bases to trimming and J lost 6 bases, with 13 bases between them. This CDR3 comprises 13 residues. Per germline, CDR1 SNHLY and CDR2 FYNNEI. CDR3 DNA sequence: TGTGCCAGCAGTGCCTGGACAGCGGGCGAGCAGTACTTC. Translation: CASSAWTAGEQYF.

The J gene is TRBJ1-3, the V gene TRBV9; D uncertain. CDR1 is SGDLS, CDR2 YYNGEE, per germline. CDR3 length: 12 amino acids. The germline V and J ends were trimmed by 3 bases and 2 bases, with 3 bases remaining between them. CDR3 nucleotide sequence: TGTGCCAGCAGCGCGACTGGAAACACCATATATTTT. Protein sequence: CASSATGNTIYF.

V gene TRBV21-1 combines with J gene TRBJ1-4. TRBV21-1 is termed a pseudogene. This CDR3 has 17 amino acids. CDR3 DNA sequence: TGTGCCAGCAGCAAGCCTCCGGTTAGCAAGGCTAATGAAAAACTGTTTTTT. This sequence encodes CASSKPPVSKANEKLFF.

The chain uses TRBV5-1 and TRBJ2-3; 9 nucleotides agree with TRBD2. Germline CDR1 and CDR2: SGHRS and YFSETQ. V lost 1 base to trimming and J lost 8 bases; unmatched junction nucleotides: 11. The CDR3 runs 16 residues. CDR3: CASSLNPSGTSATQYF. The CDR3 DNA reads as TGCGCCAGCAGCTTGAATCCTAGCGGGACGTCGGCTACGCAGTATTTT.

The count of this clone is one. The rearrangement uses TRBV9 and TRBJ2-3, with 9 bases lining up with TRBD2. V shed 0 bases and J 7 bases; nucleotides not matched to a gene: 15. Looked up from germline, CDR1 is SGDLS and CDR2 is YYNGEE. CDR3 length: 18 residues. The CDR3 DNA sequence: TGTGCCAGCAGCGTAGATTCCCCGGGTAGCGGGAGTATATATACGCAGTATTTT. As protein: CASSVDSPGSGSIYTQYF.

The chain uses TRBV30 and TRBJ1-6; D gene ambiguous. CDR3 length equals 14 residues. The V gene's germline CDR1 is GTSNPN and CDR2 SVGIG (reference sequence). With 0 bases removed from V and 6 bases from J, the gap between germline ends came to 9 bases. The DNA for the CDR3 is TGTGCCTGGAGTGTGACGGGCGGTAATTCACCCCTCCACTTT. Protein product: CAWSVTGGNSPLHF.

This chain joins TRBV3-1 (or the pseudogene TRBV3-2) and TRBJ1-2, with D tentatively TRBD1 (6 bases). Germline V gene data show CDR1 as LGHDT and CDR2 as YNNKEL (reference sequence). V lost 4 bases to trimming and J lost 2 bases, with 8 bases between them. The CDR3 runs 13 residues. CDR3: CASSLGQNYGYTF. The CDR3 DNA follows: TGTGCCAGCAGCCTCGGACAGAACTATGGCTACACCTTC.

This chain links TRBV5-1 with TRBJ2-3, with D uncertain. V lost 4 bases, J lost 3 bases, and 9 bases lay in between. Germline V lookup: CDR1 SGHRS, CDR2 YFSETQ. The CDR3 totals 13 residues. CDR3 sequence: CASSPYTTDTQYF. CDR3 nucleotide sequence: TGCGCCAGCAGCCCGTATACGACAGATACGCAGTATTTT.

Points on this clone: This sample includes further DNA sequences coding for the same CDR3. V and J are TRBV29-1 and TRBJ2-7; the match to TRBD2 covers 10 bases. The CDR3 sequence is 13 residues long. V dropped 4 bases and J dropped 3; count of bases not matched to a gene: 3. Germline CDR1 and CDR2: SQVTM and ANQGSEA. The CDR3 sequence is CSVGASGSYEQYF. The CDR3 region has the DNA TGCAGCGTTGGCGCTAGCGGGAGCTACGAGCAGTACTTC.

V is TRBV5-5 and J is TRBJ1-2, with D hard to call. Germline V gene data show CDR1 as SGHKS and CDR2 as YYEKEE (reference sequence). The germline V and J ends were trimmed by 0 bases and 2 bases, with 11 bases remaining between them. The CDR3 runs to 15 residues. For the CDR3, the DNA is TGTGCCAGCAGCTTGGACCTATACTTGAACTATGGCTACACCTTC. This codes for CASSLDLYLNYGYTF.

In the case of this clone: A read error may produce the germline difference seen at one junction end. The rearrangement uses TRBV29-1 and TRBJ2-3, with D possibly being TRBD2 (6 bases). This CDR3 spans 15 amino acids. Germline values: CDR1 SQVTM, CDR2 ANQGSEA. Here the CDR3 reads CSVEGTATSTDTQYF. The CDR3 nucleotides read TGCAGCGTCGAAGGGACTGCTACTAGCACAGATACGCAGTATTTT.

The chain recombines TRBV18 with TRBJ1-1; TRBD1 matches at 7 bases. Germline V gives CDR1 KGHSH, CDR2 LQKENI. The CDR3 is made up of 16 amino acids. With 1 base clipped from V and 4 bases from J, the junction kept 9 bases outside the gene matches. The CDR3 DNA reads TGTGCCAGCTCACCACAAGGGGGCGCGGAGAGCACTGAAGCTTTCTTT. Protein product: CASSPQGGAESTEAFF. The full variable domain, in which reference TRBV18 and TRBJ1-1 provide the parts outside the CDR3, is NAGVMQNPRHLVRRRGQEARLRCSPMKGHSHVYWYRQLPEEGLKFMVYLQKENIIDESGMPKERFSAEFPKEGPSILRIQQVVRGDSAAYFCASSPQGGAESTEAFFGQGTRLTVV.

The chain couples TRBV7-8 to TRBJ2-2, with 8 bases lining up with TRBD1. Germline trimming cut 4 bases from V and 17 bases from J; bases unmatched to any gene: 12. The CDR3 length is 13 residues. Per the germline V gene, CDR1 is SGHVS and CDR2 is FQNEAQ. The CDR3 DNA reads TGTGCCAGCAGCTACAGGGGGACAGGAAAGTTTTTTTTT. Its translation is CASSYRGTGKFFF.

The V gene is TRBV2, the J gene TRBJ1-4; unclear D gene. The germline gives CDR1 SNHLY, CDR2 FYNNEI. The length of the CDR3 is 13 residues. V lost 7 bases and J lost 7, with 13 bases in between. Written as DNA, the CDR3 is TGTGCCAGCACGGAGGGCGCGGTTGAAAAACTGTTTTTT. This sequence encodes CASTEGAVEKLFF.

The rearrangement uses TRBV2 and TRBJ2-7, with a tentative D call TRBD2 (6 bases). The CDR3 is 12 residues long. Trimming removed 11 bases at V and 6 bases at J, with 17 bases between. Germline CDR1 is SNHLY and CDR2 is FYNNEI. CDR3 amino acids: CASLGRSGEQYF. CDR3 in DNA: TGTGCCTCCCTGGGGAGGTCGGGCGAGCAGTACTTC.

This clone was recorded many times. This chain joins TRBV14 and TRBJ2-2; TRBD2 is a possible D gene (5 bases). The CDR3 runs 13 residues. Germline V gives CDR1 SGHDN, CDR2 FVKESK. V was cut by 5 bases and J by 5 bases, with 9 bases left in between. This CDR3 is CASSKTGTGELFF. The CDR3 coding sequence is TGTGCCAGCAGCAAAACGGGGACCGGGGAGCTGTTTTTT. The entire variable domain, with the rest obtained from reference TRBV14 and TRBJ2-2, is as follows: EAGVTQFPSHSVIEKGQTVTLRCDPISGHDNLYWYRRVMGKEIKFLLHFVKESKQDESGMPNNRFLAERTGGTYSTLKVQPAELEDSGVYFCASSKTGTGELFFGEGSRLTVL.

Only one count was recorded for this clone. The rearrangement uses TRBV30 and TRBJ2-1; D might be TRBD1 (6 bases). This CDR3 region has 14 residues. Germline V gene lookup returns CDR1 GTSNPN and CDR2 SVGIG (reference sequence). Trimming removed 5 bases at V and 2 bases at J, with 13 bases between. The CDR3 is CAWCPGAAYNEQFF. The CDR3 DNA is TGTGCCTGGTGCCCAGGGGCCGCCTACAATGAGCAGTTCTTC.

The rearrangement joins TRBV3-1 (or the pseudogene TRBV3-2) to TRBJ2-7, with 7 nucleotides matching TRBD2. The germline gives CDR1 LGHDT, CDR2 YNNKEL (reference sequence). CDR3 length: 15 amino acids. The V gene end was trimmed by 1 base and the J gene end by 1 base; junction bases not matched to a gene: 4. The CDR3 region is CASSQGTGGSYEQYF. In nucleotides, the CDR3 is TGTGCCAGCAGCCAAGGTACGGGGGGTTCCTACGAGCAGTACTTC.